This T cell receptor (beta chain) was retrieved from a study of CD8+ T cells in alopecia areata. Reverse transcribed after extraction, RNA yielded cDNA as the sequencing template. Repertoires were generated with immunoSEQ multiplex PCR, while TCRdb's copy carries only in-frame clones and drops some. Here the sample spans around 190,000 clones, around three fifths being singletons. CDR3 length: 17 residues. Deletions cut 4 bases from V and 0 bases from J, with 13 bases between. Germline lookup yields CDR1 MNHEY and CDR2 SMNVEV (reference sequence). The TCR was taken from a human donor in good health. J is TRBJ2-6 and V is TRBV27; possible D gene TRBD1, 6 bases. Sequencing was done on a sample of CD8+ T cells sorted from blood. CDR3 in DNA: TGTGCCAGCAGTTCCCAGGACAGCCTCTCTGGGGCCAACGTCCTGACTTTC. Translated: CASSSQDSLSGANVLTF.